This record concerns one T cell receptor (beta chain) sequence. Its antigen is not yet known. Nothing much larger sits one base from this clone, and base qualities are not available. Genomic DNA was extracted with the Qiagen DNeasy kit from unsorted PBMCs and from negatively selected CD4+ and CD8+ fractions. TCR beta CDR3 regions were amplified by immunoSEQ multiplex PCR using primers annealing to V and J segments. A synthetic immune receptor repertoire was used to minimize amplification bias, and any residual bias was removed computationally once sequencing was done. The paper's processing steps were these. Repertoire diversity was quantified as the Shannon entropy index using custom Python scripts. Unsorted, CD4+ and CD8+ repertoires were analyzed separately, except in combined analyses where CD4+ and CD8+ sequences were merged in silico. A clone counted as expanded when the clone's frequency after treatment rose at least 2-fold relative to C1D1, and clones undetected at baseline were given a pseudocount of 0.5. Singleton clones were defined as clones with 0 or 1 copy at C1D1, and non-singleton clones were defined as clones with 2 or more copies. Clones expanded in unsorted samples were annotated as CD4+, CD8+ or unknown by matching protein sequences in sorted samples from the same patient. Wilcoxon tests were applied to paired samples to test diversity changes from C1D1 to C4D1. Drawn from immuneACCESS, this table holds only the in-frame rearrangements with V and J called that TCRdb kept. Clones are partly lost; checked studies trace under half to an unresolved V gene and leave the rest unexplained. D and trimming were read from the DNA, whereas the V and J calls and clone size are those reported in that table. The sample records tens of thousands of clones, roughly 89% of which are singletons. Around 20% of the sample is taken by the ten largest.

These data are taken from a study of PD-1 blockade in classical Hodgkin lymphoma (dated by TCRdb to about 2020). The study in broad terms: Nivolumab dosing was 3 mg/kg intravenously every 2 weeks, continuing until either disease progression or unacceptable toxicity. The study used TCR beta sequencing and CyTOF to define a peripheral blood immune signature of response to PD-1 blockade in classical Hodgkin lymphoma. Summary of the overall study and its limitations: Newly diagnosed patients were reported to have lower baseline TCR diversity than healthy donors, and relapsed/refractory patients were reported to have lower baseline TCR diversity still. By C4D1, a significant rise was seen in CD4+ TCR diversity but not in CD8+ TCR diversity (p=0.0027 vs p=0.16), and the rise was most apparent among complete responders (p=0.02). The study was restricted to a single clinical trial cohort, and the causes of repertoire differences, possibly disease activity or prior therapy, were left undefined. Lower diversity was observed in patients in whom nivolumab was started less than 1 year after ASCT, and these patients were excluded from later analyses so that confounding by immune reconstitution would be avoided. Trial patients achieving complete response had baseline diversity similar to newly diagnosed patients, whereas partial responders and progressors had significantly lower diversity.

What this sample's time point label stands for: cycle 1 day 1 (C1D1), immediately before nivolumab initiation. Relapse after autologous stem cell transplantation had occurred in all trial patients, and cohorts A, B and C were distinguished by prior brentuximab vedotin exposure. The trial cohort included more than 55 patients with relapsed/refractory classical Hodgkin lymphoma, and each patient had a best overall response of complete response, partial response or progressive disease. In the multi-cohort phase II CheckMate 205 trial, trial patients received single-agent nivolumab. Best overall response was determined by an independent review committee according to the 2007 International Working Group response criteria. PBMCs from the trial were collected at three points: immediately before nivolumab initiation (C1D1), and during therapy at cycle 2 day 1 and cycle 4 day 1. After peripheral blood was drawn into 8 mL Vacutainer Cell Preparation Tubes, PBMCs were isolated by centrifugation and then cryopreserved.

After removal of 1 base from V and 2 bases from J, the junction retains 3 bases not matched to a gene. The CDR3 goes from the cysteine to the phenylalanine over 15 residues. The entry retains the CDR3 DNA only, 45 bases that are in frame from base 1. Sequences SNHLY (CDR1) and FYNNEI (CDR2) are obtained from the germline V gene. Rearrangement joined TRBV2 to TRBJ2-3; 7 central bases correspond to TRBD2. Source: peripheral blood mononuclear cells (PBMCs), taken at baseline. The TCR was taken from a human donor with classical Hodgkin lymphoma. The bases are TGTGCCAGCAGTGAAGGCGGGAGATACACAGATACGCAGTATTTT. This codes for CASSEGGRYTDTQYF.